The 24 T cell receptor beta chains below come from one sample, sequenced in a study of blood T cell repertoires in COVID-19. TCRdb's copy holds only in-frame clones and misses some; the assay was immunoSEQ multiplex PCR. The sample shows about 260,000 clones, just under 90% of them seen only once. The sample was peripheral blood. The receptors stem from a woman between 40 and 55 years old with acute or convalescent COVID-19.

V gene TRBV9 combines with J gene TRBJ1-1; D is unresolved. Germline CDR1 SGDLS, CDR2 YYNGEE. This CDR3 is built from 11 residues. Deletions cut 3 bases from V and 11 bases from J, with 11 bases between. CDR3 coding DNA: TGTGCCAGCAGCGCAGGACTGGGGGCTTTCTTT. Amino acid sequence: CASSAGLGAFF.

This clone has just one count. The CDR3: CASSYTSGVSGNTIYF. The CDR3 DNA reads as TGTGCCAGCAGTTACACCAGCGGAGTCTCTGGAAACACCATATATTTT. The chain uses TRBV6-6 and TRBJ1-3; no firm D call. V was trimmed by 2 bases and J by 0 bases, leaving 11 bases between them. Germline CDR1 reads MNHNY; CDR2 reads SVGAGI (reference sequence). CDR3 length: 16 amino acids.

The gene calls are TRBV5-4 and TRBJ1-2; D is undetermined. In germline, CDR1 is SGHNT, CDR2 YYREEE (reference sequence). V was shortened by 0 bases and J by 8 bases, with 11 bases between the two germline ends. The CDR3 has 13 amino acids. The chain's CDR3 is CASSLAGSGGYTF. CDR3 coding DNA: TGTGCCAGCAGCTTGGCAGGATCTGGGGGCTACACCTTC.

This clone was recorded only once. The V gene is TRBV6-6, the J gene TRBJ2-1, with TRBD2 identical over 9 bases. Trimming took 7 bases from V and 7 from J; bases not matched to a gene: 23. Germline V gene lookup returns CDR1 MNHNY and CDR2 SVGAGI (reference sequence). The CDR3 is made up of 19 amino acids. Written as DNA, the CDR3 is TGTGCCAGCATTCGAAATCCCGCCCCTAGCGCGGGGGGGCGGAATGAGCAGTTCTTC. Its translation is CASIRNPAPSAGGRNEQFF.

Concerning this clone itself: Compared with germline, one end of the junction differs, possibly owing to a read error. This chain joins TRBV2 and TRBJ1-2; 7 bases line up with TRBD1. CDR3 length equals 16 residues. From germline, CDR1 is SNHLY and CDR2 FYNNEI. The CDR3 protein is CVSSAGGTLLNYGYTF. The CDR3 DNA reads TGTGTCAGCAGTGCAGGGGGTACCCTCCTTAACTATGGCTACACCTTC.

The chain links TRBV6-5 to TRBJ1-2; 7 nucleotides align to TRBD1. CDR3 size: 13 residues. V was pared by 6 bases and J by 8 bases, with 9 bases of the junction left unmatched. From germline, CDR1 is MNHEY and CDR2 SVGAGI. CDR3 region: CASSYRQGRGYTF. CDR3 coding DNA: TGTGCCAGCAGCTACAGACAGGGTCGAGGCTACACCTTC.

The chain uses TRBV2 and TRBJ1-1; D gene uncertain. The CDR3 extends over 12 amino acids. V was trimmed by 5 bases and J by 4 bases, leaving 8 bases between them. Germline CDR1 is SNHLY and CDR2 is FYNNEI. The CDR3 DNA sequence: TGTGCCAGCAGTACTGACACCACTGAAGCTTTCTTT. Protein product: CASSTDTTEAFF.

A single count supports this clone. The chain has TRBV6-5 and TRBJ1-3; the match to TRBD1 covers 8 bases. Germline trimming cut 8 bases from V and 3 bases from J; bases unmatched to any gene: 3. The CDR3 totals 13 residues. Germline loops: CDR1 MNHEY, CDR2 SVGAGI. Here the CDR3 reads CASRTGSGNTIYF. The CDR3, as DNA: TGTGCCAGCCGGACAGGGAGTGGAAACACCATATATTTT.

The CDR3 DNA sequence: TGTGCCAGCAGCCCTCCAGTAGCCAAAAACATTCAGTACTTC. Translating it yields CASSPPVAKNIQYF. V usage is TRBV7-2 and J usage is TRBJ2-4; no reliable D call. V dropped 5 bases and J dropped 0 bases, with 8 bases sitting between them. The CDR3 has 14 amino acids. The germline gives CDR1 SGHTA, CDR2 FQGNSA.

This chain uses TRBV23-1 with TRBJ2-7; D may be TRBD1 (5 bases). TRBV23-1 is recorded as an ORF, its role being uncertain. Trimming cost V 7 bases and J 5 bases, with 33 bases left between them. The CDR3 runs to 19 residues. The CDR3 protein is CASNKVRGTTSSPAHEQYV. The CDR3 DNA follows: TGCGCCAGCAACAAGGTTAGGGGAACTACGAGCAGCCCAGCTCACGAGCAGTACGTC.

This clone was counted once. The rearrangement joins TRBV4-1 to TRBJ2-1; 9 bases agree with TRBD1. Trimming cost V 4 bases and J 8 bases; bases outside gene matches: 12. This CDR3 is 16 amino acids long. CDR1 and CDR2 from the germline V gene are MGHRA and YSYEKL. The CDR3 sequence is CASSRSGQGLKDEQFF. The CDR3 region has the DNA TGCGCCAGCAGCCGGTCGGGACAGGGACTAAAGGATGAGCAGTTCTTC.

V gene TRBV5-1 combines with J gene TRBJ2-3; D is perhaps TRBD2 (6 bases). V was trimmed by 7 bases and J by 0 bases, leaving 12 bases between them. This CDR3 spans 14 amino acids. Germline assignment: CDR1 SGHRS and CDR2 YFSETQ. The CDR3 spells CASAGTSSTDTQYF. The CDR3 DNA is TGCGCCAGCGCGGGGACGAGCAGCACAGATACGCAGTATTTT.

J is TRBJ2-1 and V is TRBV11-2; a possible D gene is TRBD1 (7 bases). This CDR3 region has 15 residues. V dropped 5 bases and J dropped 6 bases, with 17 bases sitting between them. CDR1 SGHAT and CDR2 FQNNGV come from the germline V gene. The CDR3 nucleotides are TGTGCCAGCAGCCAAAGACAGGGAGGTCTCAATGAGCAGTTCTTC. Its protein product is CASSQRQGGLNEQFF.

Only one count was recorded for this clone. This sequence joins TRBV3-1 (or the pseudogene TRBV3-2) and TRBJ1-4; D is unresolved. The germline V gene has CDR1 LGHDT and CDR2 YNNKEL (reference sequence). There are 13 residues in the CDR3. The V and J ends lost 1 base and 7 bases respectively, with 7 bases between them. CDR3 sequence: CASSQAGVEKLFF. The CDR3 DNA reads TGTGCCAGCAGCCAAGCCGGAGTTGAAAAACTGTTTTTT.

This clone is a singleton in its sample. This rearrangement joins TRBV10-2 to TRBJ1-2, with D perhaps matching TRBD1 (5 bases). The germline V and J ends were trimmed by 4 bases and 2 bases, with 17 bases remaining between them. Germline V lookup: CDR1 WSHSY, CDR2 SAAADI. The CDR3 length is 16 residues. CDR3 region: CASSANRGFSNYGYTF. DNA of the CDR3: TGCGCCAGCAGTGCTAATAGGGGATTCTCCAACTATGGCTACACCTTC.

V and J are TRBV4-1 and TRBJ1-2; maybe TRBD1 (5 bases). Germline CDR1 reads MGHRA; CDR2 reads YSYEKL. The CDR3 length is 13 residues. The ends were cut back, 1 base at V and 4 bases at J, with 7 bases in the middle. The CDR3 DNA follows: TGCGCCAGCAGCCAAGTTGACAGCTATGGCTACACCTTC. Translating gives CASSQVDSYGYTF.

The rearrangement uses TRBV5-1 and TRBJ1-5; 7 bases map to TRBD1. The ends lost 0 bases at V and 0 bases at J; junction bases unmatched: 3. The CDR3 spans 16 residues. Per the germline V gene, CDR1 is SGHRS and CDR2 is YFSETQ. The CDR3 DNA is TGCGCCAGCAGCTTGGAGGACAGGAATAGCAATCAGCCCCAGCATTTT. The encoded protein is CASSLEDRNSNQPQHF.

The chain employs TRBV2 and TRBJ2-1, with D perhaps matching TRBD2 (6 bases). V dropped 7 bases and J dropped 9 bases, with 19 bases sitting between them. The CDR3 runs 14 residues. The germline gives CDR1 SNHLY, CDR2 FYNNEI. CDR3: CASTAGFSLGEQFF. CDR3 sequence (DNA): TGTGCCAGCACCGCGGGGTTCTCCCTGGGTGAGCAGTTCTTC. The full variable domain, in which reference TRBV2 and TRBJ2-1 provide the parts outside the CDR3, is EPEVTQTPSHQVTQMGQEVILRCVPISNHLYFYWYRQILGQKVEFLVSFYNNEISEKSEIFDDQFSVERPDGSNFTLKIRSTKLEDSAMYFCASTAGFSLGEQFFGPGTRLTVL.

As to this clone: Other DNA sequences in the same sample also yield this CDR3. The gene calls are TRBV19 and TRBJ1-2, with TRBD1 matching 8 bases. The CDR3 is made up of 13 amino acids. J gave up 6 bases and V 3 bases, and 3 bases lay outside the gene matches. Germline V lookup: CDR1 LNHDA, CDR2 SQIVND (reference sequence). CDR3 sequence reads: CASSIDRGHGYTF. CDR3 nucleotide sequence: TGTGCCAGTAGTATCGACAGGGGCCATGGCTACACCTTC.

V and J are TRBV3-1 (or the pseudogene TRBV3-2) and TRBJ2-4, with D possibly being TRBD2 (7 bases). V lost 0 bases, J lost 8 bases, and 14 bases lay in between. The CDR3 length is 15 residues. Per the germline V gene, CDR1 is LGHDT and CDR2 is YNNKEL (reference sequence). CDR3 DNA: TGTGCCAGCAGCCAAGACGGGGGGCGCGGGGACATTCAGTACTTC. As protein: CASSQDGGRGDIQYF.

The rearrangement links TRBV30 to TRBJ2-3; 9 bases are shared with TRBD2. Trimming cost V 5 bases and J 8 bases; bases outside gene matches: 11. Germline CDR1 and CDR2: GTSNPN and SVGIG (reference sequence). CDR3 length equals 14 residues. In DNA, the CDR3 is TGTGCCTGGGGAGCTGGCGGGGGGGTGGTTACGCAGTATTTT. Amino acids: CAWGAGGGVVTQYF.

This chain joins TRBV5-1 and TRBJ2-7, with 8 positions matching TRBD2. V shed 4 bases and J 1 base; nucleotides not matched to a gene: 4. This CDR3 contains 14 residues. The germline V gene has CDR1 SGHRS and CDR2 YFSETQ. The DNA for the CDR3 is TGCGCCAGCAGCCGTAGCGGGGATTCCTACGAGCAGTACGTC. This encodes CASSRSGDSYEQYV.

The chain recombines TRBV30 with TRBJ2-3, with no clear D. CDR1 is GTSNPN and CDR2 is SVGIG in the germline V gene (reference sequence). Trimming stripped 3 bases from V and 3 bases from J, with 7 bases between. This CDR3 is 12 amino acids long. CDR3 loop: CAWSGATDTQYF. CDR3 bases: TGTGCCTGGAGCGGAGCTACAGATACGCAGTATTTT.

CDR3 DNA: TGCAGCGTGGCCTCGGGGGGTAGGACTGAAGCTTTCTTT. Its protein product is CSVASGGRTEAFF. V is TRBV29-1 and J is TRBJ1-1, with D possibly TRBD1 on 5 matching bases. Germline loops: CDR1 SQVTM, CDR2 ANQGSEA. The CDR3 is made up of 13 amino acids. The V end lost 6 bases, the J end lost 5 bases, and 16 bases lay between the germline ends. The full variable domain, rest sourced from reference TRBV29-1 and TRBJ1-1, is SAVISQKPSRDICQRGTSLTIQCQVDSQVTMMFWYRQQPGQSLTLIATANQGSEATYESGFVIDKFPISRPNLTFSTLTVSNMSPEDSSIYLCSVASGGRTEAFFGQGTRLTVV.